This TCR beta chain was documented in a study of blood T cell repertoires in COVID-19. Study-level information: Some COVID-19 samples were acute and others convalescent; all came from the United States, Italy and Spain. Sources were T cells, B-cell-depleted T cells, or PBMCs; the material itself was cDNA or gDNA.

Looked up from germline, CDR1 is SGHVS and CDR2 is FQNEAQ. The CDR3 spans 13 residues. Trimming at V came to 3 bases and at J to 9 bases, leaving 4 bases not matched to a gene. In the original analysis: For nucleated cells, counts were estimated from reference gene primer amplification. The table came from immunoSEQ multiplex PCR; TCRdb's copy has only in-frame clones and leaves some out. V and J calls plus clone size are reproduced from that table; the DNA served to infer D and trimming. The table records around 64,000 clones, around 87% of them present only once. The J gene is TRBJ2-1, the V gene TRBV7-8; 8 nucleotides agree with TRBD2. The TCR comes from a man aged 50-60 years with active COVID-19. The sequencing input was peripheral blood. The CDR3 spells CASSLGLEGEQFF. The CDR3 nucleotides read TGTGCCAGCAGCTTGGGACTAGAGGGTGAGCAGTTCTTC.